The following is a T cell receptor (beta chain) sequence with its context. It was with a sample-barcoded 5' primer and a J-beta primer mix that a second PCR of about 7 to 12 cycles was run. TCRdb analysed the 5' RACE reads with MiXCR anew, one entry per CDR3 protein. Among almost 1 million distinct CDR3 sequences listed, around 54% were seen once. There are 11 residues in the CDR3. Trimming cost V 6 bases and J 0 bases, with 6 bases left between them. Germline CDR1 is DFQATT and CDR2 is SNEGSKA (reference sequence). This record comes from a study of blood T cells in healthy people across ages. The study isolated at least 6.5 million PBMCs from each sample.

The chain links TRBV20-1 to TRBJ2-7; maybe TRBD2 (6 bases). Material for sequencing was blood. The receptor comes from a woman aged 55 to 70 in good health. CDR3 residues: CSAGGSYEQYF. The CDR3 DNA reads as TGCAGTGCCGGGGGCTCCTACGAGCAGTACTTC.